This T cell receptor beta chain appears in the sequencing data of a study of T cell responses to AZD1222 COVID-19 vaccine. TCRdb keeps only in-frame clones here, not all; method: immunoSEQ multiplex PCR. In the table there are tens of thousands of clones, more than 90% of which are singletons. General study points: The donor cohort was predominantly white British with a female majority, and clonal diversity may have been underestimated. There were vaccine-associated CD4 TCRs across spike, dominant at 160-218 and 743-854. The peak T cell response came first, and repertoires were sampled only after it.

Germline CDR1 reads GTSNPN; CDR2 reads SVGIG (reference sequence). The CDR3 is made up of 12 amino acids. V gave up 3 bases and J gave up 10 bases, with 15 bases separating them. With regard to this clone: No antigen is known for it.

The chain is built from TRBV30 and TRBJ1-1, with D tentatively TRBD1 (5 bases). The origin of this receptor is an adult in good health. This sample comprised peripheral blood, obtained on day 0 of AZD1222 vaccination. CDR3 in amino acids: CAWRIRAGPAFF. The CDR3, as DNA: TGTGCCTGGAGAATTCGGGCAGGGCCAGCTTTCTTT.